This T cell receptor (beta chain) was sequenced during a study of blood T cells in healthy people across ages. Study-wide results and limits: Because sorting was not performed, PBMCs prevented conclusive naive versus antigen-experienced comparison.

Through a sample-barcoded 5' primer and a J-beta primer mix, a second PCR was run for roughly 6 to 12 cycles. TCRdb passed the 5' RACE reads through MiXCR, listing each CDR3 protein once. The table records 380,000 or so distinct CDR3 sequences, roughly half of them present only once. This clonotype was counted a few times. Its antigen is unidentified. Germline assignment: CDR1 MNHNY and CDR2 SVGAGI (reference sequence). V was trimmed by 3 bases and J by 4 bases, leaving 10 bases between them. This CDR3 is built from 15 residues. At least 6 million PBMCs were isolated per sample. V gene TRBV6-6 combines with J gene TRBJ1-6; D ambiguous. Material for sequencing was blood. This sequence originates from a man between 60 and 70 years old in good health. The CDR3 loop is CASSYSDAYNSPLHF. Here the CDR3 DNA reads TGTGCCAGCAGTTATTCGGACGCTTATAATTCACCCCTCCACTTT.